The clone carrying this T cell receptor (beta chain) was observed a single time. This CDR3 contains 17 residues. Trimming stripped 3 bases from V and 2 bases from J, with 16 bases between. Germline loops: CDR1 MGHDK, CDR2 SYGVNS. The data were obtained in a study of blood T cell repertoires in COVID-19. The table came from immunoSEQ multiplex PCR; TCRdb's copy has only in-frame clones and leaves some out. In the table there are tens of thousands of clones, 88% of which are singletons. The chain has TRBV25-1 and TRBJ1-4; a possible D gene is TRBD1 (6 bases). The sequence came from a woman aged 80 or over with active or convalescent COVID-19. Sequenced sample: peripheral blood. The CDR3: CASSDQRTGSTNEKLFF. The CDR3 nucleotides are TGTGCCAGCAGTGATCAGCGCACAGGGTCGACTAATGAAAAACTGTTTTTT.